This entry describes one TCR beta chain. Each recovered donor of Cohort 3 presented with two negative PCRs, clearance, or symptom resolution. Method: immunoSEQ multiplex PCR; TCRdb's copy keeps in-frame clones and lacks some. The sample has some 390,000 clones; 85% to 90% are singletons. The data belong to a study of blood T cell repertoires in COVID-19. The specimen sequenced was PBMCs or T cells enriched from blood (not recorded which). The receptor was derived from a woman under 40 who had recovered from COVID-19.

The CDR3 spells CASSPQGSGANVLTF. CDR3 sequence (DNA): TGTGCCAGCAGCCCTCAGGGCTCTGGGGCCAACGTCCTGACTTTC. The chain couples TRBV9 to TRBJ2-6; D is possibly TRBD1 (5 bases). The CDR3 has 15 amino acids. Trimming removed 4 bases at V and 0 bases at J, with 8 bases between. CDR1 is SGDLS and CDR2 is YYNGEE in the germline V gene. Full variable domain (rest looked up from reference TRBV9 and TRBJ2-6): DSGVTQTPKHLITATGQRVTLRCSPRSGDLSVYWYQQSLDQGLQFLIQYYNGEERAKGNILERFSAQQFPDLHSELNLSSLELGDSALYFCASSPQGSGANVLTFGAGSRLTVL.